Sequencing of this T cell receptor beta chain was carried out in a study of cytotoxic CD8 clonotypes in ibrutinib-treated CLL. This CDR3 is built from 14 residues. Trimming took 2 bases from V and 5 from J, leaving 15 bases between them. Germline V gives CDR1 GTSNPN, CDR2 SVGIG (reference sequence). Repertoires were generated with immunoSEQ multiplex PCR, while TCRdb's copy carries only in-frame clones and drops some. Counted here are approximately 70,000 clones, approximately 90% occurring once; the ten biggest clones make up just over 3%. The V gene is TRBV30, the J gene TRBJ1-1, with a weak D call TRBD1 (6 bases). The sample was PBMCs, taken after 12 months of ibrutinib treatment. The receptor was derived from a human donor with chronic lymphocytic leukemia. CDR3 amino acids: CAWSRAGRGTEAFF. The CDR3 DNA reads as TGTGCCTGGAGTCGGGCAGGGAGGGGGACTGAAGCTTTCTTT. Based on the CDR3 plus reference TRBV30 and TRBJ1-1, the full variable domain is SQTIHQWPATLVQPVGSPLSLECTVEGTSNPNLYWYRQAAGRGLQLLFYSVGIGQISSEVPQNLSASRPQDRQFILSSKKLLLSDSGFYLCAWSRAGRGTEAFFGQGTRLTVV.